What follows is one T cell receptor beta chain and its context. The data derive from a study of blood T cell repertoires in COVID-19. Looking at the study overall: Spain, Italy and the United States supplied samples that represented acute and convalescent COVID-19. Sample material is recorded as cDNA or gDNA derived from T cells, B-cell-depleted T cells, or PBMCs.

As handled by the study authors: Quantification of nucleated cells was approximated via reference gene primer amplification. Some clones are missing from TCRdb's copy, which holds only in-frame ones; the method was immunoSEQ multiplex PCR. V and J calls and clone size are copied from that table; D and trimming were computed from the DNA. The sample holds 65,000 to 70,000 clones, around 83% seen once. This TCR was sampled from a middle-aged man with acute or convalescent COVID-19. Sequenced: peripheral blood.

The CDR3 region is CASTQPGGRETQYF. The CDR3 DNA sequence: TGTGCCAGCACCCAACCCGGGGGGAGGGAGACCCAGTACTTC. The V gene is TRBV27, the J gene TRBJ2-5; 7 bases agree with TRBD2. CDR1 is MNHEY, CDR2 SMNVEV, per germline (reference sequence). This CDR3 has 14 amino acids. The ends lost 7 bases at V and 5 bases at J; junction bases unmatched: 10.